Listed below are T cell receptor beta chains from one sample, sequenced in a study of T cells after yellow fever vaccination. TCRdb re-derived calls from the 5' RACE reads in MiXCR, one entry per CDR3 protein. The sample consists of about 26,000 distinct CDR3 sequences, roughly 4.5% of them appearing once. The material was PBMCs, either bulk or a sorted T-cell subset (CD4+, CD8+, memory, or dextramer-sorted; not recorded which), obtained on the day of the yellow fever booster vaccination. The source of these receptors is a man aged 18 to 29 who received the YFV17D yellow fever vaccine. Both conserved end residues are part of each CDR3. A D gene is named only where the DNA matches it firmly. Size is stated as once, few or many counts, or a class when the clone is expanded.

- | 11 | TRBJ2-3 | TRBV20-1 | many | TGCAGTCCCGGATTGACAGATACGCAGTATTTT | CSPGLTDTQYF
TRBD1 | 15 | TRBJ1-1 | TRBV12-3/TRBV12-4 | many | TGTGCCAGCACCCGTCCCGAGGGGACAGGGGTTGAAGCTTTCTTT | CASTRPEGTGVEAFF
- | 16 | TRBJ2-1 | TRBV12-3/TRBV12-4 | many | TGTGCCAGCAGTTTAGGTGGTGGAGAGGGTGGGAATGAGCAGTTCTTC | CASSLGGGEGGNEQFF
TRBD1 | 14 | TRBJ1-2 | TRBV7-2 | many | TGTGCCAGCAGCATTCCGGGACAGGGGTATGGCTACACCTTC | CASSIPGQGYGYTF
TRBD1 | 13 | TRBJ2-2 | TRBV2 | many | TGTGCCAGCAGTCGACAGGGTACCGGGGAGCTGTTTTTT | CASSRQGTGELFF
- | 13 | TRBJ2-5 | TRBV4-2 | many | TGTGCCAGCAGCCAGAGTGTTGCGGAGACCCAGTACTTC | CASSQSVAETQYF
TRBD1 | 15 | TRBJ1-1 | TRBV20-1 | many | TGCAGTGCTAGACCCAGACAGGGAACAGACACTGAAGCTTTCTTT | CSARPRQGTDTEAFF
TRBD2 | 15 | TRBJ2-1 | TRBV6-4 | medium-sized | TGTGCCAGCAGCCGGACTAGCGGGGAGGGGCATGAGCAGTTCTTC | CASSRTSGEGHEQFF
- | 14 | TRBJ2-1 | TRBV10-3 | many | TGTGCCATCAGTGAGTCAAGTACAACAGAAGAGCAGTTCTTC | CAISESSTTEEQFF
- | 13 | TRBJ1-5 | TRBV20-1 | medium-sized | TGCAGTGCTAGAGACAGCGGAAATCAGCCCCAGCATTTT | CSARDSGNQPQHF
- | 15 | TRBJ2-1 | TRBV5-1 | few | TGCGCCAGCAGCTTAGGTGGGAGCTCCTACAATGAGCAGTTCTTC | CASSLGGSSYNEQFF
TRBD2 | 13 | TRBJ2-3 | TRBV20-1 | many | TGCAGTGCTGAGGGCGGGGGGCCAGATACGCAGTATTTT | CSAEGGGPDTQYF
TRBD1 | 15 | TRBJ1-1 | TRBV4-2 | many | TGTGCCAGCAGCCAGGATGGACAGGGCAACACTGAAGCTTTCTTT | CASSQDGQGNTEAFF
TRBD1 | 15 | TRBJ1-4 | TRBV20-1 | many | TGCAGTGCTGGCCGACAGGGGGCAACTAATGAAAAACTGTTTTTT | CSAGRQGATNEKLFF
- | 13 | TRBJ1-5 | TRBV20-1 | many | TGCAGTATTATAAAGGGGGGGCGGCAGCCCCAGCATTTT | CSIIKGGRQPQHF
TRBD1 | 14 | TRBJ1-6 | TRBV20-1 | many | TGCAGTGCACCTCGGACAGGCTATAATTCACCCCTCCACTTT | CSAPRTGYNSPLHF
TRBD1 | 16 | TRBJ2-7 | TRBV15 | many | TGTGCCACCAGCAGAGATAAGTGGGACAGGGAGGCCGAGCAGTACTTC | CATSRDKWDREAEQYF